This T cell receptor beta chain comes out of a study of cytomegalovirus exposure and HLA in healthy donors. The germline CDR1 and CDR2 sequences are ENHRY and SYGVKD. This CDR3 is 15 amino acids long. Findings and limits, study-wide: One later analysis reportedly identified an Asian-associated ancestry cluster that showed fewer N-insertions than the approximately 700-donor mean. Immune exposure data for these donors was limited to CMV serostatus.

This clone was counted once. What it binds is not known. One end of the junction does not line up with germline, which may come from a read error. The PCR was carried out with 60 Vbeta primers and 13 Jbeta primers. The data were produced by immunoSEQ multiplex PCR, yet TCRdb's version contains in-frame clones alone and is incomplete. This sample yields roughly 120,000 clones, of which approximately 80% are seen a single time; roughly 2.6% belongs to the top ten. V is TRBV10-3 and J is TRBJ2-1; the match to TRBD2 covers 7 bases. This sequence originates from a woman between 18 and 29 years old in good health and CMV-seronegative. Sequenced material: PBMCs. CDR3 sequence: CAISEGGDHNNGQFF. The CDR3 DNA sequence: TGTGCCATCAGTGAGGGGGGGGATCATAACAATGGGCAGTTCTTC.